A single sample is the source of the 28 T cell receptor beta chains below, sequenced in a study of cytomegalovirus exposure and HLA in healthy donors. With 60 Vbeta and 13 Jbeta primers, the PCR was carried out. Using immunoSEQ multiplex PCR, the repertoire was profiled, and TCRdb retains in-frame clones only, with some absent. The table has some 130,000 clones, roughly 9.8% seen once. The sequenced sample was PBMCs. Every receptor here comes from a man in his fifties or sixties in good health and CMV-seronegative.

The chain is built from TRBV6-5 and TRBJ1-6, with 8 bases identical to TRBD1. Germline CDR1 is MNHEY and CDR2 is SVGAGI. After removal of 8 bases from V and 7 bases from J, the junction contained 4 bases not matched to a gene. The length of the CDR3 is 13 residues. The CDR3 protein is CASGDRKNSPLHF. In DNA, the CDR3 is TGTGCCAGCGGGGACAGGAAGAATTCACCCCTCCACTTT.

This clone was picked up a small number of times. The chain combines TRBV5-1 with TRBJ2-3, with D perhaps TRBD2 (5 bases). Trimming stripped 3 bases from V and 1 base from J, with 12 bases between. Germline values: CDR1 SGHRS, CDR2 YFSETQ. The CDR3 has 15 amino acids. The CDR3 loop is CASSSDGKGTDTQYF. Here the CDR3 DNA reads TGCGCCAGCAGCTCCGACGGGAAAGGCACAGATACGCAGTATTTT.

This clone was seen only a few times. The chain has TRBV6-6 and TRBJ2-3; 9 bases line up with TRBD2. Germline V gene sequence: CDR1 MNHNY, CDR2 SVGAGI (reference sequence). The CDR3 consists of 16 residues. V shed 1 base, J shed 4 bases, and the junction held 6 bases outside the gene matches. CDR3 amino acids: CASSYYAGGGPDTQYF. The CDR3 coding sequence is TGTGCCAGCAGTTACTACGCGGGAGGGGGGCCAGATACGCAGTATTTT.

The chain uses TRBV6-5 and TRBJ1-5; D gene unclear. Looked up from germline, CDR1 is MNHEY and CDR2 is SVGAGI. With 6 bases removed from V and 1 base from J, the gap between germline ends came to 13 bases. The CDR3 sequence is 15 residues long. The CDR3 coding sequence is TGTGCCAGCAGCCCGCGCCCAGCGAGCAATCAGCCCCAGCATTTT. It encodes CASSPRPASNQPQHF.

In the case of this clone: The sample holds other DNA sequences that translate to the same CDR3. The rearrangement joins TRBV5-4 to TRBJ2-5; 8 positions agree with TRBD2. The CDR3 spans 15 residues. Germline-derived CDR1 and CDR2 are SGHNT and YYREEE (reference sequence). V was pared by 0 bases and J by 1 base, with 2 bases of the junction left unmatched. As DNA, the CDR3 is TGTGCCAGCAGCTTGGGGCTAGCGGGCCAAGAGACCCAGTACTTC. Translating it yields CASSLGLAGQETQYF.

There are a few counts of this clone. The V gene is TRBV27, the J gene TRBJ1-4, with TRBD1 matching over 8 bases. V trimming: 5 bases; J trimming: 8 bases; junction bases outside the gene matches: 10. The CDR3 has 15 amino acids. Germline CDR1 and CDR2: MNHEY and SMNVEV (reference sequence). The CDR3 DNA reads TGTGCCAGCAGTACCTGGACAGGGTCCGGGGAAAAACTGTTTTTT. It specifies CASSTWTGSGEKLFF.

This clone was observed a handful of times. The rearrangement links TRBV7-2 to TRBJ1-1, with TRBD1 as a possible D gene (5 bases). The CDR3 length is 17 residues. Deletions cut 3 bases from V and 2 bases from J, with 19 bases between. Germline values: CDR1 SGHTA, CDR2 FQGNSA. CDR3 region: CASSFARGTPINTEAFF. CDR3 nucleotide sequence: TGTGCCAGCAGCTTTGCAAGGGGAACTCCGATTAACACTGAAGCTTTCTTT. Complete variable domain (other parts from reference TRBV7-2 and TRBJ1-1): GAGVSQSPSNKVTEKGKDVELRCDPISGHTALYWYRQSLGQGLEFLIYFQGNSAPDKSGLPSDRFSAERTGGSVSTLTIQRTQQEDSAVYLCASSFARGTPINTEAFFGQGTRLTVV.

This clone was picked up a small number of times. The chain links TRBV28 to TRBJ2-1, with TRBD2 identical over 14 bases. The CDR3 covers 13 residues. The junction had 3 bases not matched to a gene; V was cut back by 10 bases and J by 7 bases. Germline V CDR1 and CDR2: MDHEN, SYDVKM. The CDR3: CATRTSGRNEQFF. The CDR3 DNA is TGTGCCACTCGGACTAGCGGGAGGAATGAGCAGTTCTTC.

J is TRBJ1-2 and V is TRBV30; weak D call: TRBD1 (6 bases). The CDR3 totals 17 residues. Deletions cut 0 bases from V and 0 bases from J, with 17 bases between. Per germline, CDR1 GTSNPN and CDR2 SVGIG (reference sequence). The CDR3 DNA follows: TGTGCCTGGAGTGTACGCAGAGGGGGGGGAGCTAACTATGGCTACACCTTC. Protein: CAWSVRRGGGANYGYTF.

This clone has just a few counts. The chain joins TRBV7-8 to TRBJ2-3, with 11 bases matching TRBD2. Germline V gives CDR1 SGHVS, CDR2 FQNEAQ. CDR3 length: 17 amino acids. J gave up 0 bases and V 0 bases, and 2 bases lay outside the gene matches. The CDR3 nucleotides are TGTGCCAGCAGCTTAGCTTGGACTAGCGGGAGCACAGATACGCAGTATTTT. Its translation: CASSLAWTSGSTDTQYF.

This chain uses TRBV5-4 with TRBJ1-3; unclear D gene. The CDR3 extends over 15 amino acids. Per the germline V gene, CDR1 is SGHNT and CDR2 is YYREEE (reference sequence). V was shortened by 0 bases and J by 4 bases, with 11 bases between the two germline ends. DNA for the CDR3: TGTGCCAGCAGCTTGGGGCAGTCTAGAGGAAACACCATATATTTT. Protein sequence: CASSLGQSRGNTIYF.

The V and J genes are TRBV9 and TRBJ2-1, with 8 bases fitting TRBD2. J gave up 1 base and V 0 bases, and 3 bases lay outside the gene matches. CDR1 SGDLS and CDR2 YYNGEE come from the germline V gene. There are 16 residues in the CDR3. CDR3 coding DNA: TGTGCCAGCAGCGTAGTTAGCGGGACATCCTACAATGAGCAGTTCTTC. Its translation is CASSVVSGTSYNEQFF.

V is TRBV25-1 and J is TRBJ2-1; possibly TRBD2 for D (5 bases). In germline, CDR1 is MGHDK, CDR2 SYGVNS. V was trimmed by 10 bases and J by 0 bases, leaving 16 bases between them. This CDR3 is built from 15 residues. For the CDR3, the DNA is TGTGCCACCACTCCCCGGGGAAGCTCCTACAATGAGCAGTTCTTC. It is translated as CATTPRGSSYNEQFF.

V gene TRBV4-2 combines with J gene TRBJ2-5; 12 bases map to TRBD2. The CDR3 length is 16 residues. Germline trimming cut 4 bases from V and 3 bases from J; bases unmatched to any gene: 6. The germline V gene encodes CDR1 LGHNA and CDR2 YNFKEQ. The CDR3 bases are TGTGCCAGCAGCCCGACTAGCGGGAGTATTGAAGAGACCCAGTACTTC. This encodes CASSPTSGSIEETQYF.

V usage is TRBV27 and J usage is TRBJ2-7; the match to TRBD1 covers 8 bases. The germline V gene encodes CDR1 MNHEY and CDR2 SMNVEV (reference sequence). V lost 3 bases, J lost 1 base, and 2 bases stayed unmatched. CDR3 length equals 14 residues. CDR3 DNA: TGTGCCAGCAGTTTTCGGACAGGGTCCTACGAGCAGTACTTC. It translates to CASSFRTGSYEQYF.

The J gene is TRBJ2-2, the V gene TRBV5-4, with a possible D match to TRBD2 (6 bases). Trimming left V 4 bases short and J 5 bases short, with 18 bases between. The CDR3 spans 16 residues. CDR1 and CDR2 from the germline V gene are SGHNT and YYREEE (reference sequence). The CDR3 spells CASSHPRRVSTGELFF. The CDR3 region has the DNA TGTGCCAGCAGCCATCCTCGGAGGGTATCTACCGGGGAGCTGTTTTTT.

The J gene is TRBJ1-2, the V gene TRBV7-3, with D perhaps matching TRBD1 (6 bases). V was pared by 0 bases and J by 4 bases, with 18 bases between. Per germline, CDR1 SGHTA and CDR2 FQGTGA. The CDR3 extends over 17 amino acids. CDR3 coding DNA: TGTGCCAGCAGCTTAACAACGCCGGGCGGACAGTTCTATGGCTACACCTTC. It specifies CASSLTTPGGQFYGYTF. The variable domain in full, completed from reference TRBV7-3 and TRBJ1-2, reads GAGVSQTPSNKVTEKGKYVELRCDPISGHTALYWYRQSLGQGPEFLIYFQGTGAADDSGLPNDRFFAVRPEGSVSTLKIQRTERGDSAVYLCASSLTTPGGQFYGYTFGSGTRLTVV.

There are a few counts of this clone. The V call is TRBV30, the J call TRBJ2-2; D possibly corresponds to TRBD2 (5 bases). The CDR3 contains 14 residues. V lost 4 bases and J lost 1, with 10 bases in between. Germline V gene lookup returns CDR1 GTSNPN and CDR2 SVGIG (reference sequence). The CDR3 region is CAWTRAGNTGELFF. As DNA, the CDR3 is TGTGCCTGGACTAGGGCGGGGAACACCGGGGAGCTGTTTTTT.

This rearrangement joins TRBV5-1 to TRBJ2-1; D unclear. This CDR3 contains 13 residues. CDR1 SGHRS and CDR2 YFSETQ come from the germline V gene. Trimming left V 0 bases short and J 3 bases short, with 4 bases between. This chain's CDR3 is CASSLDSYNEQFF. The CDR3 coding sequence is TGCGCCAGCAGCTTGGACAGCTACAATGAGCAGTTCTTC. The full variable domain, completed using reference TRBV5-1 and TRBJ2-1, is KAGVTQTPRYLIKTRGQQVTLSCSPISGHRSVSWYQQTPGQGLQFLFEYFSETQRNKGNFPGRFSGRQFSNSRSEMNVSTLELGDSALYLCASSLDSYNEQFFGPGTRLTVL.

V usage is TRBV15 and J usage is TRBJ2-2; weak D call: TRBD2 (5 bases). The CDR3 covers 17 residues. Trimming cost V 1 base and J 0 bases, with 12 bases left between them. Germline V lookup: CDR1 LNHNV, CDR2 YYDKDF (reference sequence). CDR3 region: CATSRGGAGPNTGELFF. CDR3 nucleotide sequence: TGTGCCACCAGCAGAGGGGGAGCAGGCCCGAACACCGGGGAGCTGTTTTTT.

CDR3 DNA sequence: TGTGCCAGCAGCCAAGGTCCCAGGGTCGATGAAAAACTGTTTTTT. Residues: CASSQGPRVDEKLFF. This sequence joins TRBV14 and TRBJ1-4; D is possibly TRBD1 (5 bases). Trimming shortened V by 1 base and J by 6 bases, and 12 bases separated the two germline ends. The CDR3 runs 15 residues. The germline gives CDR1 SGHDN, CDR2 FVKESK.

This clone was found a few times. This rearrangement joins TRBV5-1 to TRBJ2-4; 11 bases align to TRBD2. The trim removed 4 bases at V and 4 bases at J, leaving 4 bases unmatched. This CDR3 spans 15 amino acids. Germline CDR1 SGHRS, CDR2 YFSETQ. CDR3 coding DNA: TGCGCCAGCAGCCCCGGGACTAGCGGAAAAAACATTCAGTACTTC. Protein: CASSPGTSGKNIQYF.

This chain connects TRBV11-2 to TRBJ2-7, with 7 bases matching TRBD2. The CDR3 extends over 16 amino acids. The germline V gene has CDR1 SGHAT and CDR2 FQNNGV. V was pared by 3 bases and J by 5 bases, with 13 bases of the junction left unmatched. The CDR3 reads CASSLMGGVPRNEQYF. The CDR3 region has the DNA TGTGCCAGCAGCTTGATGGGAGGGGTCCCTCGGAACGAGCAGTACTTC.

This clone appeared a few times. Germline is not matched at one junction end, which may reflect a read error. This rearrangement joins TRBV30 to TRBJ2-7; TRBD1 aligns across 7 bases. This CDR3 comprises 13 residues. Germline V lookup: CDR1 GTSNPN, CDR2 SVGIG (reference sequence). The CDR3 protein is CAWRDRRFYEQYF. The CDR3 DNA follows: TGTGCCTGGAGGGACAGGCGATTTTACGAGCAGTATTTC.

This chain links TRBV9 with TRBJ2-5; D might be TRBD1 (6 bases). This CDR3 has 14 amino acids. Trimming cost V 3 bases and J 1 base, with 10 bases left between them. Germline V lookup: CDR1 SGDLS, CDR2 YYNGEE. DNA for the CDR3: TGTGCCAGCAGCGCCGTGGGGGCCCAAGAGACCCAGTACTTC. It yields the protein CASSAVGAQETQYF.

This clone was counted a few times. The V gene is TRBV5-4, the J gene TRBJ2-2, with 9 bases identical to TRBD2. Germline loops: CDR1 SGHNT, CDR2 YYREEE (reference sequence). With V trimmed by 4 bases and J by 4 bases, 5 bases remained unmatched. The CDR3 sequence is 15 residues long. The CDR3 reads CASSQLAGTTGELFF. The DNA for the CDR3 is TGTGCCAGCAGCCAGCTAGCGGGAACCACCGGGGAGCTGTTTTTT.

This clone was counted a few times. CDR3 loop: CASSFGTSGRAQETQYF. For the CDR3, the DNA is TGTGCCAGCAGCTTTGGGACTAGCGGGAGGGCCCAAGAGACCCAGTACTTC. The genes are TRBV7-7 and TRBJ2-5; 16 bases match TRBD2. With V trimmed by 3 bases and J by 1 base, 2 bases remained unmatched. The germline V gene has CDR1 SSHAT and CDR2 FNYEAQ (reference sequence). The CDR3 is 17 residues long.

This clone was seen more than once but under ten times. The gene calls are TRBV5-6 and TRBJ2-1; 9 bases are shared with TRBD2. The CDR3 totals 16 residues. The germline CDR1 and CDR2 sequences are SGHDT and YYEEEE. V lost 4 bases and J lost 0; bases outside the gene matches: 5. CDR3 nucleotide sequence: TGTGCCAGCAGCGGACGGACTAGCGACTCCTACAATGAGCAGTTCTTC. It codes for CASSGRTSDSYNEQFF.